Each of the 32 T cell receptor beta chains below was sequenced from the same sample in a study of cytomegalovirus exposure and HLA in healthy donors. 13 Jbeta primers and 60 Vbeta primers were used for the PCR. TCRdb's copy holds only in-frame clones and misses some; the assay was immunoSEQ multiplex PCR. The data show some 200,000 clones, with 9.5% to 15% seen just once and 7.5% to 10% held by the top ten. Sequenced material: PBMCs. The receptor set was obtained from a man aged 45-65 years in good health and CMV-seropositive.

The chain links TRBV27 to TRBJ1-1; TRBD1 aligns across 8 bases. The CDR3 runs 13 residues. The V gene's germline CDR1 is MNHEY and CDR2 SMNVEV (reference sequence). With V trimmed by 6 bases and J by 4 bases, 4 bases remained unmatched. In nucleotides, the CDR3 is TGTGCCAGCAGCGGACAGGGTGGCACTGAAGCTTTCTTT. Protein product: CASSGQGGTEAFF.

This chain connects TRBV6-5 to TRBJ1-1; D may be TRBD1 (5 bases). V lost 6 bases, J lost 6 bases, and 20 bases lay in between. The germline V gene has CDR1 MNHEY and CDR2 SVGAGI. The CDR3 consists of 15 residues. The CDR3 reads CASSPGGGPSAEAFF. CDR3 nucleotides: TGTGCCAGCAGCCCTGGGGGAGGCCCCTCGGCTGAAGCTTTCTTT.

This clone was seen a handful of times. The DNA of the CDR3 is TGTGCCAGCAGTTACGACAGGGAAGACTACTATGGCTACACCTTC. This sequence encodes CASSYDREDYYGYTF. The chain has TRBV5-8 and TRBJ1-2, with 7 bases aligning to TRBD1. The germline gives CDR1 SGHTS, CDR2 YDEGEE. The ends lost 5 bases at V and 3 bases at J; junction bases unmatched: 10. CDR3 length: 15 amino acids.

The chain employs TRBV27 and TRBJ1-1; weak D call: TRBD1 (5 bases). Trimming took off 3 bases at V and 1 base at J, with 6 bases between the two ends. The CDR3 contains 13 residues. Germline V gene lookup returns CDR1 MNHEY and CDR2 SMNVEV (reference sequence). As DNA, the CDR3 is TGTGCCAGCAGTTTTCAGGGGAACACTGAAGCTTTCTTT. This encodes CASSFQGNTEAFF.

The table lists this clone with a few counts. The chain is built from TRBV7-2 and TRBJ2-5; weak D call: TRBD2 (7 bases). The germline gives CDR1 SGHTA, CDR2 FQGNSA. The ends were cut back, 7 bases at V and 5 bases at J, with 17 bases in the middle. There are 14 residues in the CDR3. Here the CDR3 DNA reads TGTGCCAGCACGACTAGGGGGGGCTGGGAGACCCAGTACTTC. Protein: CASTTRGGWETQYF.

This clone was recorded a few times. CDR3 protein: CASSLALGRRREQPQHF. The CDR3 DNA reads TGTGCCAGCAGCTTGGCCCTTGGACGCCGGCGGGAACAGCCCCAGCATTTT. The chain has TRBV5-6 and TRBJ1-5, with unresolved D. The CDR3 has 17 residues. Trimming took 0 bases from V and 7 from J, leaving 20 bases between them. The germline CDR1 and CDR2 sequences are SGHDT and YYEEEE.

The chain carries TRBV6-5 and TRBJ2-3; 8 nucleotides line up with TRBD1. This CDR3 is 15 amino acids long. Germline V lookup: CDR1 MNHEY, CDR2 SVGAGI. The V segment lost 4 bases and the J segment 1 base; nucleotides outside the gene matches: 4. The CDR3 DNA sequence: TGTGCCAGCAGTTCAACAGGGGGGCGCACAGATACGCAGTATTTT. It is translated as CASSSTGGRTDTQYF.

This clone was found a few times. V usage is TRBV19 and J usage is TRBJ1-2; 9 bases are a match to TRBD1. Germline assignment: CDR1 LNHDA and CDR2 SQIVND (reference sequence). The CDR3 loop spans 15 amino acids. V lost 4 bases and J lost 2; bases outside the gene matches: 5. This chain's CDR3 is CASSRDRARNYGYTF. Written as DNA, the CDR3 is TGTGCCAGTAGTAGGGACAGGGCAAGAAACTATGGCTACACCTTC.

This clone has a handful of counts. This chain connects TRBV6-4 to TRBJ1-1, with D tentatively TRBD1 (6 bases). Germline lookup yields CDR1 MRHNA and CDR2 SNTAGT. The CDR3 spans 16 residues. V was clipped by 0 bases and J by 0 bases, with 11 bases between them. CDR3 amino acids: CASSDSGEGVNTEAFF. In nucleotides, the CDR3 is TGTGCCAGCAGTGACTCAGGGGAGGGGGTGAACACTGAAGCTTTCTTT.

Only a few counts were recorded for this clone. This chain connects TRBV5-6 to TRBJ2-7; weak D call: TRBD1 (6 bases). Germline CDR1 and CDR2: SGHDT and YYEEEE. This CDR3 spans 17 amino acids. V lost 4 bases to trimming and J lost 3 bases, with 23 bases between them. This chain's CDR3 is CASSDLATGKIDYEQYV. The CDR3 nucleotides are TGTGCCAGCAGCGATTTGGCCACAGGGAAAATCGACTACGAGCAGTACGTC.

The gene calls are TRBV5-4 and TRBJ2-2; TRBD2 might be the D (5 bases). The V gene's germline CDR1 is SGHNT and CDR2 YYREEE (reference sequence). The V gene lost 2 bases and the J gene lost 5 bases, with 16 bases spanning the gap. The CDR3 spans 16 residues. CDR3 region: CASSFFGNLRTGELFF. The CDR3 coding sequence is TGTGCCAGCAGCTTCTTCGGGAATTTGAGGACCGGGGAGCTGTTTTTT.

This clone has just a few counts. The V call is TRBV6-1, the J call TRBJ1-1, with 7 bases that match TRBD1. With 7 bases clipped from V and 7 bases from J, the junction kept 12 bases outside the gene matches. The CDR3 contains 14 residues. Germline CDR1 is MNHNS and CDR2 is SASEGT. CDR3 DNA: TGTGCCAGCACCCTGACAGGGTACGGGGATGAAGCTTTCTTT. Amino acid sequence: CASTLTGYGDEAFF.

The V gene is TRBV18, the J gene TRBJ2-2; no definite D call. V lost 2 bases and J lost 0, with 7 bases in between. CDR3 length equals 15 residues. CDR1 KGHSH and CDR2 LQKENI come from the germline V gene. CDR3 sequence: CASSPEQANTGELFF. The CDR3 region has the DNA TGTGCCAGCTCACCAGAACAAGCGAACACCGGGGAGCTGTTTTTT.

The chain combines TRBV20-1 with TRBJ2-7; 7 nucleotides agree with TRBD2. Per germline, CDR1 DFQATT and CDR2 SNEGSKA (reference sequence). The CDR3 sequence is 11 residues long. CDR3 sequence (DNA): TGCAGGGTAACGGGGGGACACGAGCAGTACGTC. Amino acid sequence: CRVTGGHEQYV.

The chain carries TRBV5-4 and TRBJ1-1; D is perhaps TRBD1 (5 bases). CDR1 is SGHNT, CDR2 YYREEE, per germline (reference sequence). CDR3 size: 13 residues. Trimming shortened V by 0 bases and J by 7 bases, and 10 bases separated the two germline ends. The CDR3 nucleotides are TGTGCCAGCAGCTTGGCCGGGACTGTTGAAGCTTTCTTT. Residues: CASSLAGTVEAFF.

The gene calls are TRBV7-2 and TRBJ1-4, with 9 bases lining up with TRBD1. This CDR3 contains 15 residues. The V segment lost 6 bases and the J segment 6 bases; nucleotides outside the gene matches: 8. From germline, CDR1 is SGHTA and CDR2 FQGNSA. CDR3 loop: CASRPPGTGHEKLFF. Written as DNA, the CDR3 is TGTGCCAGCAGACCCCCCGGGACAGGGCATGAAAAACTGTTTTTT.

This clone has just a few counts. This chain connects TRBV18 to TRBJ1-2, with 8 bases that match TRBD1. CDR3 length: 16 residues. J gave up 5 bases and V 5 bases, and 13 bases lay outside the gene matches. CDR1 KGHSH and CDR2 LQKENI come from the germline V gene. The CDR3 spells CASSATRLTGDYGYTF. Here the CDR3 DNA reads TGTGCCAGCTCAGCTACTCGGCTGACAGGGGATTATGGCTACACCTTC.

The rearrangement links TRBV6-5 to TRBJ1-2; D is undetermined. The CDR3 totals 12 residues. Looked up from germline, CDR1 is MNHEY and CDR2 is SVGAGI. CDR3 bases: TGTGCTAGTTCGGTAGCTAACTATGGCTACACCTTC. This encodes CASSVANYGYTF.

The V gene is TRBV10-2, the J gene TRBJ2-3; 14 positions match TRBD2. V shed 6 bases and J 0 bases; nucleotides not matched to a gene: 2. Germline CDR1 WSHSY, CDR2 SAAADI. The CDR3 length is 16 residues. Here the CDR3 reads CASRGLAGVSTDTQYF. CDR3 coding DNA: TGCGCCAGCAGGGGACTAGCGGGAGTTAGCACAGATACGCAGTATTTT.

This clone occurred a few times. The DNA for the CDR3 is TGCGCCAGCAGCTTGGGTGGGACAGGGTTCAATAGCAATCAGCCCCAGCATTTT. Its protein is CASSLGGTGFNSNQPQHF. The chain joins TRBV5-1 to TRBJ1-5; 9 nucleotides agree with TRBD1. The CDR3 runs to 18 residues. The V gene's germline CDR1 is SGHRS and CDR2 YFSETQ. V trimming: 0 bases; J trimming: 0 bases; junction bases outside the gene matches: 7.

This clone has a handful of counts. The CDR3 sequence is CASTRLAGSTGELFF. The CDR3 nucleotides read TGCGCCAGCACCAGACTAGCGGGGAGCACCGGGGAGCTGTTTTTT. This rearrangement joins TRBV5-1 to TRBJ2-2; 11 positions match TRBD2. V gave up 6 bases and J gave up 4 bases; unmatched junction bases: 5. Looked up from germline, CDR1 is SGHRS and CDR2 is YFSETQ. The CDR3 is made up of 15 amino acids. Based on the CDR3 plus reference TRBV5-1 and TRBJ2-2, the full variable domain is KAGVTQTPRYLIKTRGQQVTLSCSPISGHRSVSWYQQTPGQGLQFLFEYFSETQRNKGNFPGRFSGRQFSNSRSEMNVSTLELGDSALYLCASTRLAGSTGELFFGEGSRLTVL.

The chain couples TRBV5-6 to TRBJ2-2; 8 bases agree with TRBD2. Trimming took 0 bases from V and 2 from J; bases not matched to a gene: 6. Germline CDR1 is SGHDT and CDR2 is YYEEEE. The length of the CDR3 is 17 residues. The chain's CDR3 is CASSLGGGGTNTGELFF. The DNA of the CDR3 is TGTGCCAGCAGCTTGGGGGGCGGGGGGACCAACACCGGGGAGCTGTTTTTT.

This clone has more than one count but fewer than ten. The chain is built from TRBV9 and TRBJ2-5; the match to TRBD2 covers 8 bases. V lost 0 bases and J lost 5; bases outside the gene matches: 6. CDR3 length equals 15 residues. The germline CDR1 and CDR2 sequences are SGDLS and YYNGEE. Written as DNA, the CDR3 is TGTGCCAGCAGCGTAGCGGGGGGGCGAGAGGAGACCCAGTACTTC. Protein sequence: CASSVAGGREETQYF. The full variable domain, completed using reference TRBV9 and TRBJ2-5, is DSGVTQTPKHLITATGQRVTLRCSPRSGDLSVYWYQQSLDQGLQFLIQYYNGEERAKGNILERFSAQQFPDLHSELNLSSLELGDSALYFCASSVAGGREETQYFGPGTRLLVL.

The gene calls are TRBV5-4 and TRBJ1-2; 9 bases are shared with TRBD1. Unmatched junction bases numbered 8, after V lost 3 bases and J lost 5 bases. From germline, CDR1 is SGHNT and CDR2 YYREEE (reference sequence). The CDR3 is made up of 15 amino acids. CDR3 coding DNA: TGTGCCAGCAGCTCCGGGACAGGGATTAATTATGGCTACACCTTC. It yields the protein CASSSGTGINYGYTF. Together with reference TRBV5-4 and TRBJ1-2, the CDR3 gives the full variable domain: ETGVTQSPTHLIKTRGQQVTLRCSSQSGHNTVSWYQQALGQGPQFIFQYYREEENGRGNFPPRFSGLQFPNYSSELNVNALELDDSALYLCASSSGTGINYGYTFGSGTRLTVV.

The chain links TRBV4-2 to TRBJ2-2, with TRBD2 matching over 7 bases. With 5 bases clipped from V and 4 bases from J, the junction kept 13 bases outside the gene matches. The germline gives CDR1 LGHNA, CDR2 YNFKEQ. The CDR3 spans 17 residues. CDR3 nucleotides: TGTGCCAGCAGCTTGGGGGGGGTGGAAAAGGGCACCGGGGAGCTGTTTTTT. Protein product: CASSLGGVEKGTGELFF.

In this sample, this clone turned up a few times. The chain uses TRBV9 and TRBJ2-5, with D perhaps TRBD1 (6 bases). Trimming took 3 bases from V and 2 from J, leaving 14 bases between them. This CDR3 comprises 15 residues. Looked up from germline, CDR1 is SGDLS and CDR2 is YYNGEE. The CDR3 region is CASSGQGILQETQYF. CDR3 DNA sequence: TGTGCCAGCAGCGGGCAGGGGATACTACAAGAGACCCAGTACTTC.

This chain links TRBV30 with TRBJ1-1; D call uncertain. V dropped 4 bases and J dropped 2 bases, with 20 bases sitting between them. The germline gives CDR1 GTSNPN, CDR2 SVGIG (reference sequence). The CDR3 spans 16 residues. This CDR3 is CAWNIPRGLINTEAFF. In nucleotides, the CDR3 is TGTGCCTGGAATATCCCCCGAGGGCTGATAAACACTGAAGCTTTCTTT.

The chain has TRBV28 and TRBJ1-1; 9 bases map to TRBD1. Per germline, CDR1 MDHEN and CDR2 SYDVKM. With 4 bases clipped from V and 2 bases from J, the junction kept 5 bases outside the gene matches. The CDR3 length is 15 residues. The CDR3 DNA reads TGTGCCAGCAGTTCGGACAGGGGAGGAAACACTGAAGCTTTCTTT. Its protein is CASSSDRGGNTEAFF.

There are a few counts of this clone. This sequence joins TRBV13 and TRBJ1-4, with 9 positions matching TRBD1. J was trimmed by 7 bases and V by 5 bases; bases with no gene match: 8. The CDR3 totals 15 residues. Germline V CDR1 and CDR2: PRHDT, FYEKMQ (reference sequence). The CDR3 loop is CASSQYRGRGEKLFF. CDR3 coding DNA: TGTGCCAGCAGCCAGTACAGGGGGCGCGGTGAAAAACTGTTTTTT.

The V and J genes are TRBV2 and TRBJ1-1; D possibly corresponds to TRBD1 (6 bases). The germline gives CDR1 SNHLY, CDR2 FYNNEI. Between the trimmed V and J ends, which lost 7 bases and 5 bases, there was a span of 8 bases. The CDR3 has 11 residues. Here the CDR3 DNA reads TGTGCCAGCAAGGGGGGGACTGAAGCTTTCTTT. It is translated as CASKGGTEAFF.

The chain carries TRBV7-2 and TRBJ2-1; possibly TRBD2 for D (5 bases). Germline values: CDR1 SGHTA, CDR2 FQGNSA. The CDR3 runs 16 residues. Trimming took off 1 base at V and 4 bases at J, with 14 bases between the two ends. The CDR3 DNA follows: TGTGCCAGCAGCTTAGGACCCTCCGGGAATTACAATGAGCAGTTCTTC. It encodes CASSLGPSGNYNEQFF. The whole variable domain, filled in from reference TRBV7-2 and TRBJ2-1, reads GAGVSQSPSNKVTEKGKDVELRCDPISGHTALYWYRQSLGQGLEFLIYFQGNSAPDKSGLPSDRFSAERTGGSVSTLTIQRTQQEDSAVYLCASSLGPSGNYNEQFFGPGTRLTVL.

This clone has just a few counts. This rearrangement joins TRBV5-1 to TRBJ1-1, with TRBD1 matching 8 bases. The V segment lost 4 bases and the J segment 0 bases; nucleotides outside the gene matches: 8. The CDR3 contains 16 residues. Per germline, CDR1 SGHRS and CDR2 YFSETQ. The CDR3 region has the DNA TGCGCCAGCAGCACCAGGGGGCATAACATGAACACTGAAGCTTTCTTT. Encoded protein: CASSTRGHNMNTEAFF.